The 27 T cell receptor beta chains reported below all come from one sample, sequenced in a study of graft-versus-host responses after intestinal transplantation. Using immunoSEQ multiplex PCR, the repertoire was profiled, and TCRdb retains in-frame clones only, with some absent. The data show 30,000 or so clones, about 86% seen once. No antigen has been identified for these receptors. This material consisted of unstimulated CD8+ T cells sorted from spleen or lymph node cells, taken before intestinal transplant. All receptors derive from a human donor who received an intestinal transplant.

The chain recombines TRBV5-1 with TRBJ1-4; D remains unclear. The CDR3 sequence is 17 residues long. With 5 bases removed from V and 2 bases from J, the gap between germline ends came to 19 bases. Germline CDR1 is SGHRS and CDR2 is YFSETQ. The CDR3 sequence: CASSRNDLLITNEKLFF. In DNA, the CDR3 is TGCGCCAGCAGTCGAAACGATCTACTTATCACTAATGAAAAACTGTTTTTT.

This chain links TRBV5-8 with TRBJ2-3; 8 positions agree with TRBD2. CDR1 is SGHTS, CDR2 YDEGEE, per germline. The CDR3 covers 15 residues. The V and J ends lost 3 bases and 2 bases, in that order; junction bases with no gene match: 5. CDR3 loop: CASSSSGLLTDTQYF. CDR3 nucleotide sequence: TGTGCCAGCAGCTCTAGCGGGCTCCTCACAGATACGCAGTATTTT.

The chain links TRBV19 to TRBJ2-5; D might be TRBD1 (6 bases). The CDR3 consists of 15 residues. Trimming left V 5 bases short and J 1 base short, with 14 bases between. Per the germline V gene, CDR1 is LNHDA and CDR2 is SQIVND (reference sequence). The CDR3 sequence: CASSPRTAPQETQYF. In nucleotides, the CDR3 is TGTGCCAGTAGTCCCCGGACAGCTCCCCAAGAGACCCAGTACTTC.

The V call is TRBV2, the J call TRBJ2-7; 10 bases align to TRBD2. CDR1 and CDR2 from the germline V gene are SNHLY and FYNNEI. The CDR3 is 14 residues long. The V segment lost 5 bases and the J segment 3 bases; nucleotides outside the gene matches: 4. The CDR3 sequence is CASSPSGGYYEQYF. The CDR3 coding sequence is TGTGCCAGCAGTCCTAGCGGGGGCTACTACGAGCAGTACTTC.

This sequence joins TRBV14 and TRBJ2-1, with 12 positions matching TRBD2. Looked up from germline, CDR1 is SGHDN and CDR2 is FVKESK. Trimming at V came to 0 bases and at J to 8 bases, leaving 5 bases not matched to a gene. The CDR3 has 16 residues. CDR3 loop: CASSQDRLAGVDEQFF. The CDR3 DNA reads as TGTGCCAGCAGCCAAGATCGACTAGCGGGAGTAGATGAGCAGTTCTTC.

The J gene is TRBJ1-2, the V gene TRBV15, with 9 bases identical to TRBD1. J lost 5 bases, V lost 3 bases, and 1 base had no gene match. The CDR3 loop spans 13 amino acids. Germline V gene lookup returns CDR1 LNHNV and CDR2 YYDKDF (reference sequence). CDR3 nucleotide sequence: TGTGCCACCAGCAGGGGGACAGGGTATGGCTACACCTTC. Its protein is CATSRGTGYGYTF.

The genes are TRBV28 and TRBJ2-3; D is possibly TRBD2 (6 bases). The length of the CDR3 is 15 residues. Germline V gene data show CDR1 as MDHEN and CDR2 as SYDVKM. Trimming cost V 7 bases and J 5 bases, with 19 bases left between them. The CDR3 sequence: CASTLLLGGVDTQYF. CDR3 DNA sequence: TGTGCCAGCACCCTATTGTTGGGGGGAGTAGATACGCAGTATTTT.

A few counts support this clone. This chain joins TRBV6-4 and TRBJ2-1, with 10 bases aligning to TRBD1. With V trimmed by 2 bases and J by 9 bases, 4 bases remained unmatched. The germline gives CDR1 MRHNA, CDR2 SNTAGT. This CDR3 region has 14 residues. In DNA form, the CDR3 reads TGTGCCAGCAGTGACGTGACAGGGGGCCCTGAGCAGTTCTTC. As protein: CASSDVTGGPEQFF.

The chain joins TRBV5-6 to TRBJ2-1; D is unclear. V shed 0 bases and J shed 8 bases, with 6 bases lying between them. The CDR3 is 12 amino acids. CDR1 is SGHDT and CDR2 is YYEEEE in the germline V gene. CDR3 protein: CASSLVVDEQFF. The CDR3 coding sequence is TGTGCCAGCAGCTTGGTAGTGGATGAGCAGTTCTTC.

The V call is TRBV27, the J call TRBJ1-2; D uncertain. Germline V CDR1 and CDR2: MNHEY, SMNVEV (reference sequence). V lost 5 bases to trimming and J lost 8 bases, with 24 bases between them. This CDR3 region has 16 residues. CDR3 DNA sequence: TGTGCCAGCAGTCCCTACGAAAGAGGCCCTCTTGGGGGCTACACCTTC. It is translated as CASSPYERGPLGGYTF.

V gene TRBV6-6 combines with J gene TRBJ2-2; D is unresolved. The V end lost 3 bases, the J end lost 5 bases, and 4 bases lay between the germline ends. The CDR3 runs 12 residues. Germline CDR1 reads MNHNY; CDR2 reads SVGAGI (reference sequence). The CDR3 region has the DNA TGTGCCAGCAGTTATACTACCGGGGAGCTGTTTTTT. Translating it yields CASSYTTGELFF.

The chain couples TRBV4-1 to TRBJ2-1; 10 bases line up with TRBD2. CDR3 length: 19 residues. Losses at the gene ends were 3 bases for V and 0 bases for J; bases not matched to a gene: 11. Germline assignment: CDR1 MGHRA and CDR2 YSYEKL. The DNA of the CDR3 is TGCGCCAGCAGCCAGTTCAGCGGGAGGGCCCAGGGCTCCTACAATGAGCAGTTCTTC. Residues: CASSQFSGRAQGSYNEQFF.

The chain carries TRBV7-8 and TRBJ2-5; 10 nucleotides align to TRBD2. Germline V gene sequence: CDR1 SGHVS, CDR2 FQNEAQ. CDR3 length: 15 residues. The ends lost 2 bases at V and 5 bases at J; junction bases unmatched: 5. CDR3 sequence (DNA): TGTGCCAGCAGCTTACTAGCGGGAGAGAGCGAGACCCAGTACTTC. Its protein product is CASSLLAGESETQYF.

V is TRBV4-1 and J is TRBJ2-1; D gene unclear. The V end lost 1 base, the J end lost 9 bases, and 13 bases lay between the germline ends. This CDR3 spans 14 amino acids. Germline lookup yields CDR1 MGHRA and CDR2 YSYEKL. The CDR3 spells CASSQGPLEVEQFF. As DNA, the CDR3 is TGCGCCAGCAGCCAAGGGCCTCTAGAGGTTGAGCAGTTCTTC.

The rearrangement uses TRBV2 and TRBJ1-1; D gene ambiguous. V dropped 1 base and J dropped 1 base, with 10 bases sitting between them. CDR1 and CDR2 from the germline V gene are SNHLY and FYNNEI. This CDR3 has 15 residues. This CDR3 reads CASSEEAAQNTEAFF. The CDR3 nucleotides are TGTGCCAGCAGTGAAGAAGCGGCTCAGAACACTGAAGCTTTCTTT. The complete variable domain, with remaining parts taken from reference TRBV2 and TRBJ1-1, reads EPEVTQTPSHQVTQMGQEVILRCVPISNHLYFYWYRQILGQKVEFLVSFYNNEISEKSEIFDDQFSVERPDGSNFTLKIRSTKLEDSAMYFCASSEEAAQNTEAFFGQGTRLTVV.

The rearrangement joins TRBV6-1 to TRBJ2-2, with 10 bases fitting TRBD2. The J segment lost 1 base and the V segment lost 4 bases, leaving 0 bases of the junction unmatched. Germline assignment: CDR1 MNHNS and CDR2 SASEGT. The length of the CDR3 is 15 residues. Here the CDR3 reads CASSGLAGNTGELFF. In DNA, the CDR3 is TGTGCCAGCAGTGGACTAGCGGGGAACACCGGGGAGCTGTTTTTT.

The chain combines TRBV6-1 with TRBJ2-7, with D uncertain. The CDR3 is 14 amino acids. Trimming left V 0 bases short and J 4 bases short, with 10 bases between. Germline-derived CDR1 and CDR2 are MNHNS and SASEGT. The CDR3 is CASSEARLFYEQYF. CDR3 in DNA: TGTGCCAGCAGTGAAGCGCGGCTATTTTACGAGCAGTACTTC.

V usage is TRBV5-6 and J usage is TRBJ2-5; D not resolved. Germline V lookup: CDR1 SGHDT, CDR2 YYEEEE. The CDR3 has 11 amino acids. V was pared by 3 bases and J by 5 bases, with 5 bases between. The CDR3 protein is CASSSRETQYF. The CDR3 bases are TGTGCCAGCAGCTCTAGGGAGACCCAGTACTTC.

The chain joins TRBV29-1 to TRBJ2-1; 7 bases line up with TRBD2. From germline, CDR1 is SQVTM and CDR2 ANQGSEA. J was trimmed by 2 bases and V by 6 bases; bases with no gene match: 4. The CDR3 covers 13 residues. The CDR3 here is CSVAGTTYNEQFF. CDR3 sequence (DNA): TGCAGCGTCGCCGGGACTACCTACAATGAGCAGTTCTTC.

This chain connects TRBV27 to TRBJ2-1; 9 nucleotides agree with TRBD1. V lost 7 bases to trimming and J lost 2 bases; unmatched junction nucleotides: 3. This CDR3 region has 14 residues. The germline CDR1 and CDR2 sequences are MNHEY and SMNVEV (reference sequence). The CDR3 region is CASTTGGAYNEQFF. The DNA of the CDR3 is TGTGCCAGCACAACAGGGGGCGCCTACAATGAGCAGTTCTTC.

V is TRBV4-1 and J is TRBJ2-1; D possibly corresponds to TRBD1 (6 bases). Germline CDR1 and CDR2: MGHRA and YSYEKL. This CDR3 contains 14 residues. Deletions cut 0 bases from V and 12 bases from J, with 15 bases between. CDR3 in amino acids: CASSQDRTARTQFF. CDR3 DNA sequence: TGCGCCAGCAGCCAAGATAGGACAGCACGTACGCAGTTCTTC.

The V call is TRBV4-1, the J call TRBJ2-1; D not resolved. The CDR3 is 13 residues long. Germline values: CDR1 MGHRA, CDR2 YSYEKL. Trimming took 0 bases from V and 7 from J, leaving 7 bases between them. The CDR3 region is CASSQDGSNEQFF. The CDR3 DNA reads TGCGCCAGCAGCCAAGATGGCTCTAATGAGCAGTTCTTC.

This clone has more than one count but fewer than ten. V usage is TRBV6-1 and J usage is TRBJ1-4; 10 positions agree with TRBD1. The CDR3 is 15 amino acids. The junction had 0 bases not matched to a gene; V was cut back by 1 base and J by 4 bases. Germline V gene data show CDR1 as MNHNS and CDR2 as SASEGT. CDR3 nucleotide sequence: TGTGCCAGCAGTGAAGGGGACAGGGGTAATGAAAAACTGTTTTTT. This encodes CASSEGDRGNEKLFF.

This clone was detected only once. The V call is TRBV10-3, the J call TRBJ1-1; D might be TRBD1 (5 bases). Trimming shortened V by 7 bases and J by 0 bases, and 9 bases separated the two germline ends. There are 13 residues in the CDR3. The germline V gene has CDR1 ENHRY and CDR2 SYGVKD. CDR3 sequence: CAIKGTLNTEAFF. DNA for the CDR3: TGTGCCATCAAGGGGACTTTGAACACTGAAGCTTTCTTT.

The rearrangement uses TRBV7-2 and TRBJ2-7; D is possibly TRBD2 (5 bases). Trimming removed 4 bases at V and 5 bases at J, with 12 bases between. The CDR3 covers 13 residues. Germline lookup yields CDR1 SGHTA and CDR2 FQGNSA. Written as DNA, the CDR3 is TGTGCCAGCAGCTATGGACTGGCCCACGAGCAGTACTTC. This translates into CASSYGLAHEQYF.

The CDR3 DNA reads TGTGCCAGCAGTTTAATGCCTAGCGGCACAGATACGCAGTATTTT. It translates to CASSLMPSGTDTQYF. V gene TRBV27 combines with J gene TRBJ2-3, with D possibly being TRBD2 (6 bases). CDR1 is MNHEY and CDR2 is SMNVEV in the germline V gene (reference sequence). The CDR3 has 15 residues. The V gene lost 2 bases and the J gene lost 1 base, with 10 bases spanning the gap.

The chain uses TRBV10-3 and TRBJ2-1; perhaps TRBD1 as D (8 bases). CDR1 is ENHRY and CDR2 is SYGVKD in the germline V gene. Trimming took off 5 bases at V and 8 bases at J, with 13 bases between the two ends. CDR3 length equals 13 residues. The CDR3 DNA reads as TGTGCCATCAGTTACAGGGGGGGGGATGAGCAGTTCTTC. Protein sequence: CAISYRGGDEQFF.